This T cell receptor beta chain was sequenced for a study of T cells in Graves' hyperthyroidism and ophthalmopathy (dated by TCRdb to the late 2010s). At the level of the whole study: Peripheral blood samples were taken at initial diagnosis, before any treatment was given. TCR V-J signatures able to tell the groups apart were searched for in a discovery cohort of 90 to 100 patients, of whom 43 had Graves' ophthalmopathy and some 60 had stable Graves' hyperthyroidism. Prospective prediction of ophthalmopathy was tested in an independent validation cohort of 18 to 20 hyperthyroidism patients and 17 patients who later progressed to ophthalmopathy. The approximately 98 discovery patients were randomly divided into training and test sets at a 7:3 ratio. Thyroid tissue and blood T-cell repertoires from several Graves' hyperthyroidism patients were also compared in the study. After sampling, hyperthyroidism patients received methimazole starting at 30 mg daily, and ophthalmopathy patients received high-dose intravenous methylprednisolone. TCR Vbeta CDR3 sequencing of 135 peripheral blood samples (fewer than 45 ophthalmopathy, around 80 hyperthyroidism and roughly 17 progressor patients) is reported in the paper.

Results the study describes overall, beyond this receptor: During validation, the model predicted progression to ophthalmopathy a median of around 6 months ahead of onset, with more than 55% sensitivity and 72% to 85% specificity. A 13 V-J signature model separated ophthalmopathy from stable hyperthyroidism, with approximately 87% sensitivity and approximately 81% specificity in cross-validation and 80%/75% in testing. Most expanded thyroid clonotypes (frequency above 0.001) were also detected in blood, a finding suggesting that blood repertoires may reflect thyroid immune responses. Sample size was not statistically predetermined, and investigators were not blinded to group allocation.

Amplification of TCR beta CDR3 regions was carried out from RNA transcripts. The first round of RT-PCR for the TCR CDR3 was performed with the HTBI primer set and the Qiagen OneStep RT-PCR kit. Libraries were constructed in a second round of multiplex PCR, after which size selection and purification were carried out. The libraries were sequenced on an Illumina HiSeq2000 using paired-end 100 bp reads. On the study's bioinformatics: Raw data were processed with SOAPnuke, discarding reads with adapters, uncalled bases, mean Phred below 15, or no exact constant-primer or identifier match. High-quality paired reads were merged using COPE v1.2.5, and each unique nucleotide sequence was defined as a clonotype. MiTCR v1.1 was used to align clonotypes to the IMGT TRBV, TRBD and TRBJ reference segments. The analysis was restricted to V-J combinations with a frequency above 0.0001, which together covered 99.2% of the repertoires. A TCS score was defined as the ratio between F50 (clonal expansion) and ExV (chaos), using BLOSUM62-based TCRdist between CDR3 peptides within each V-J. Welch's t-statistics and random forest reduced fewer than 600 V-J features to 13, which were used in a naive Bayes classifier (R e1071). TCRdb reanalyzed the raw reads on its own, using fastp at Q25 for trimming and MiXCR for clone calling, and kept in-frame beta chains. Rows with a matching CDR3 protein are joined into one entry that keeps the most common DNA and genes. The V and J calls shown here were made by TCRdb, not taken from the authors' results. The sample table lists 500,000 to 550,000 distinct CDR3 sequences, more than 20% of them with a count of one. The ten largest clonotypes hold approximately 25% of the sample.

This clonotype was seen ten or more times. Its antigen is currently not known. Base qualities were left out, and no much larger clone turns up one base away. Graves' hyperthyroidism was defined as stable when no progression to ophthalmopathy occurred over 18 months of follow-up. Hyperthyroidism patients were newly diagnosed, with disease duration under 2 months, and aged 18 to 65 years. Patients with uncontrolled infections, other autoimmune diseases, pregnancy or lactation were excluded. Diagnoses were established on the basis of clinical symptoms, serum thyroxine and TRAb, thyroid ultrasound, and orbital computed tomography. PBMCs were separated from over 9 ml of fresh peripheral blood using Ficoll-Paque density gradient centrifugation. Total RNA was extracted with Trizol reagent, and quality was checked on an Agilent 2100 Bioanalyzer. CDR3 length: 13 amino acids, cysteine to phenylalanine. Only the CDR3 DNA is retained, 39 bases long and in frame from the first base. The trim is 4 bases for V and 8 bases for J, with a gap of 14 bases between the germline ends. CDR1 and CDR2 were assigned from the germline V gene as SGHTA and FQGNSA.

The sequencing sample was made of blood. This chain is built from TRBV7-2 and TRBJ1-1; no D segment can be confidently identified. This clonotype originated in a man between 18 and 29 years old with Graves' hyperthyroidism. The CDR3 has the sequence CASSSMEGTEAFF. The DNA reads TGTGCCAGCAGCTCCATGGAGGGTACGGAAGCTTTCTTT.